The clone carrying this T cell receptor (beta chain) came up a few times. This sample is drawn from a study of blood T cell repertoires in COVID-19. Study in general: Collection of acute and convalescent COVID-19 samples took place in the United States, Italy and Spain.

Source study methods: Reference gene primer amplification gave nucleated cell count estimates. Sequencing used immunoSEQ multiplex PCR; TCRdb keeps in-frame clones, though not all of them. The V and J calls and clone size come from that table; D and trimming were worked out from the DNA. The table has about 360,000 clones, approximately 87% seen once. This study enrolled people aged about 18 to 90 from around 26 US geographic areas. There are 13 residues in the CDR3. The germline gives CDR1 GTSNPN, CDR2 SVGIG (reference sequence). V dropped 2 bases and J dropped 7 bases, with 12 bases sitting between them.

The source of this sequence is a man aged 25-40 years who had recovered from COVID-19. The rearrangement joins TRBV30 to TRBJ1-5, with D uncertain. The sequencing sample was made of PBMCs or T cells enriched from blood (not recorded which). CDR3 coding DNA: TGTGCCTGGAGTCCATCAGGAGGCCAGCCCCAGCATTTT. Protein product: CAWSPSGGQPQHF.